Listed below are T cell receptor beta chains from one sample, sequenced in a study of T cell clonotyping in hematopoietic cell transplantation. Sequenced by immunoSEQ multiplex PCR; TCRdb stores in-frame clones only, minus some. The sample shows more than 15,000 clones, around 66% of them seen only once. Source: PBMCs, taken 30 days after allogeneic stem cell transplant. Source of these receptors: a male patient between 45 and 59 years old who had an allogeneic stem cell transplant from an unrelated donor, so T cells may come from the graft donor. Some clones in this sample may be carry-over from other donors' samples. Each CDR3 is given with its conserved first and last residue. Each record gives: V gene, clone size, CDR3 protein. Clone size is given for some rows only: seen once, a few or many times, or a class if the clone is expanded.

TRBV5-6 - CASIRGNQETQYF
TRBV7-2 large CASSLGGIQPQHF
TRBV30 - CACLAGGPHEQYF
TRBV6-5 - CASSYSTGRETQYF
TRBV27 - CASSIRTTPSTDTQYF
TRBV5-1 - CASSSGQGWADTQYF
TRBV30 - CAWSKKGIAGVEQYF
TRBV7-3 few CASSLGQYDPWPQHF
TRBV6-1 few CASSEGGDTYEQYF
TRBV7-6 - CASSSAGANTEAFF
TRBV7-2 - CASSPSGGFQTYEQYF
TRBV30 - CAWSVGTGGAETQYF
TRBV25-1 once CASSGLGQANTEAFF
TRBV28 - CASSLWASSYEQYF
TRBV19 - CATAAGGPETQYF
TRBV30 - CAWTSATRIETEAFF